Listed below are T cell receptor beta chains from one sample, sequenced in a study of CD8+CD57+ T cells in acquired aplastic anemia. TCRdb reprocessed the reads via MiXCR and lists one record per CDR3 protein. The table has roughly 200,000 distinct CDR3 sequences, nearly 65% seen once. Specimen: sorted CD4+, CD8+, or CD8+CD57+ T cells (not recorded which) from PBMCs. These receptors originate from a human donor with aplastic anemia. Each CDR3 is given with its conserved first and last residue. D genes are given only for firm matches. The listing skips clone size in some rows; elsewhere it reads once, few, many or a size class.

TRBV9	.	TRBJ1-1	many	TGTGCCAGCAGCGTAGGGACTACTGAAGCTTTCTTT	CASSVGTTEAFF
TRBV7-9	.	TRBJ1-2	.	TGTGCCAGCAGCTTCAACAGGGAGGGCTACACCTTC	CASSFNREGYTF
TRBV19	TRBD1	TRBJ1-1	once	TGTGCCAGTAGCCTGACCGGGACAGCTGAAGCTTTCTTT	CASSLTGTAEAFF
TRBV2	.	TRBJ1-2	.	TGTGCCAGCAGTGGAATTGGTGGAGGGACCAACTATGGCTACACCTTC	CASSGIGGGTNYGYTF
TRBV20-1	.	TRBJ1-3	.	TGCAGTGCTGGAGTGGGAGTAGGAAACACCATATATTTT	CSAGVGVGNTIYF
TRBV9	TRBD1	TRBJ1-2	.	TGTGCCAGCAGCGCCGCCGGGACAGCGAAAGGCTACACCTTC	CASSAAGTAKGYTF
TRBV20-1	.	TRBJ2-3	.	TGCAGTGCTCCCCGGGACGGTGGCTGCACAGATACGCAGTATTTT	CSAPRDGGCTDTQYF
TRBV20-1	.	TRBJ1-5	.	TGCAGTGCTAGCGGACACAATAGCAATCAGCCCCAGCATTTT	CSASGHNSNQPQHF
TRBV2	.	TRBJ1-1	.	TGTGCCAGTGGTGGAAGGACTGAAGCTTTCTTT	CASGGRTEAFF
TRBV25-1	.	TRBJ2-5	.	TGTGCCAGCAGCGCAGCAGAGACCCAGTACTTC	CASSAAETQYF
TRBV7-3	.	TRBJ2-5	.	TGTGCCAGCAGCCCCACGCAGGGAGTAAAGACCCAGTACTTC	CASSPTQGVKTQYF
TRBV5-1	.	TRBJ2-1	few	TGCGCCAGCAGCCCTAATCCGACACCGAACTCCTACAATGAGCAGTTCTTC	CASSPNPTPNSYNEQFF
TRBV2	.	TRBJ1-5	.	TGTGCCAGCAGTGTGAGGGACAATCAGCCCCAGCATTTT	CASSVRDNQPQHF
TRBV10-3	TRBD1	TRBJ2-5	.	TGTGCCATCGGGGGGACAGGGGCAGACGGGACCCAGTACTTC	CAIGGTGADGTQYF
TRBV2	.	TRBJ1-6	.	TGTGCCAGCAAAGGGACGGGATCATTCTCACCCCTCCACTTT	CASKGTGSFSPLHF
TRBV20-1	.	TRBJ2-5	.	TGCAGTGCTAGAGCTCTGAGGGAGACCCAGTACTTC	CSARALRETQYF
TRBV25-1	TRBD1	TRBJ2-1	.	TGTGCCAGCAGTGAGTTTCCGGGACAGATAATGGATGAGCAGTTCTTC	CASSEFPGQIMDEQFF
TRBV7-9	.	TRBJ2-2	.	TGTGCCAGCAGCTTAGAAGCCGGGACGGTTACTACCGGGGAGCTGTTTTTT	CASSLEAGTVTTGELFF
TRBV20-1	.	TRBJ2-7	.	TGCAGTGCAAGCGCCGGGGTACCTCTGAGAAACGAGCAGTACTTC	CSASAGVPLRNEQYF
TRBV20-1	.	TRBJ2-3	.	TGCAGTGCTAGGACAGGCACGGAAACGGATACGCAGTATTTT	CSARTGTETDTQYF
TRBV6-4	TRBD2	TRBJ2-3	.	TGTGCCAGCAGTGACTCGCGGGGAGGGATAGATACGCAGTATTTT	CASSDSRGGIDTQYF
TRBV30	.	TRBJ1-2	many	TGTGCCTGGCGGAAGGGCGGCTACACCTTC	CAWRKGGYTF
TRBV7-6	TRBD1	TRBJ1-6	.	TGTGCCAGCAGCTTAGACAGGGGAGGTAATTCACCCCTCCACTTT	CASSLDRGGNSPLHF
TRBV10-3	.	TRBJ2-1	.	TGTGCCACGCGCTCCCGTCCCTACAATGAGCAGTTCTTC	CATRSRPYNEQFF
TRBV25-1	TRBD1	TRBJ2-2	.	TGTGCCAGCAGTGTCGGACAGGGGGCCGTGAACACCGGGGAGCTGTTTTTT	CASSVGQGAVNTGELFF
TRBV2	.	TRBJ2-1	.	TGTGCCAGCAGTCCACACAGGGGGGGCTACAATGAGCAGTTCTTC	CASSPHRGGYNEQFF
TRBV6-5	TRBD2	TRBJ2-1	once	TGTGCCAGCAGACACTATCCTAGCGGGGGGGGGAATGAGCAGTTCTTC	CASRHYPSGGGNEQFF
TRBV15	TRBD2	TRBJ2-3	once	TGTGCCACCAGCAGAGATACGCTAGCGGGAGTCTCAGATACGCAGTATTTT	CATSRDTLAGVSDTQYF
TRBV19	.	TRBJ2-7	.	TGTGCCAGTGCACAGGGCCCCCTGACCTACGAGCAGTACTTC	CASAQGPLTYEQYF
TRBV12-3/TRBV12-4	.	TRBJ1-2	.	TGTGCTAGTAAGGCGGACAGATCGGAGGGCTACACCTTC	CASKADRSEGYTF
TRBV7-6	.	TRBJ2-2	.	TGTGCCAGCAGCTTAGCCCCGTCCCTGGGGGGAAACACCGGGGAGCTGTTTTTT	CASSLAPSLGGNTGELFF
TRBV2	.	TRBJ2-2	many	TGTGCCAGCAGTGAAGGATGGGGGGTGAACACCGGGGAGCTGTTTTTT	CASSEGWGVNTGELFF
TRBV18	.	TRBJ1-1	.	TGTGCCAGCTCACCGCGTACCAGCCAGAGGAACACTGAAGCTTTCTTT	CASSPRTSQRNTEAFF
TRBV20-1	TRBD1	TRBJ2-7	.	TGCAGTGCTAGAGAGGACAGGGGGCCCGGGTCTTACGAGCAGTACTTC	CSAREDRGPGSYEQYF
TRBV7-6	TRBD1	TRBJ1-1	.	TGTGCCAGCAGCCTTAGCGGGACAGATAACACTGAAGCTTTTTTT	CASSLSGTDNTEAFF
TRBV5-1	.	TRBJ2-7	.	TGCGCCAGCAGCTTGGTTCTAGGGGAGCAGTACTTC	CASSLVLGEQYF
TRBV19	.	TRBJ2-5	.	TGTGCCAGTAGCGGAGGGACGTCGCAGACCCAGTACTTC	CASSGGTSQTQYF
TRBV24-1	TRBD1	TRBJ1-4	.	TGTGCCACCAGTGATCCTCGGACAGGGTCAGCTAATGAAGAACCGTTTTTT	CATSDPRTGSANEEPFF
TRBV27	.	TRBJ2-5	many	TGTGCCAGCAGTGAACAAGAGACCCAGTACTTC	CASSEQETQYF
TRBV4-1	.	TRBJ1-4	few	TGCGCCAGCAGCCAGGGACCCCCCAATGAAAAACTGTTTTTT	CASSQGPPNEKLFF
TRBV7-3	.	TRBJ2-5	.	TGTGCCAGCAGCCGAACCGGGACCTCAGGAGAGACCCAGTACTTC	CASSRTGTSGETQYF
TRBV19	.	TRBJ2-1	.	TGTGCCAGTACCCAAGGGTGGGGCTACAATGAGCAGTTCTTC	CASTQGWGYNEQFF
TRBV7-9	.	TRBJ2-5	.	TGTGCCAGCAGCTTAGGTTGGGGCGTGGTGAGTGAGACCCAGTACTTC	CASSLGWGVVSETQYF
TRBV4-1	.	TRBJ1-3	many	TGCGCCAGCTCCCTTGCAAACACCATATATTTT	CASSLANTIYF
TRBV5-6	.	TRBJ2-7	.	TGTGCCAGCAGCTTGGCCGCCGTCGACGAGCAGTACTTC	CASSLAAVDEQYF
TRBV5-6	.	TRBJ1-4	.	TGTGCCAGCAGCTTAATGGGCGAAAAACTGTTTTTT	CASSLMGEKLFF
TRBV10-3	.	TRBJ2-1	.	TGTGCCATCAGTGAGTCAGGGGGATCCTTTTGGGATGAGCAGTTCTTC	CAISESGGSFWDEQFF
TRBV20-1	TRBD2	TRBJ2-5	.	TGCAGTGCTAGAGGGACTAGCGGGAGGGAGACCCAGTACTTC	CSARGTSGRETQYF
TRBV2	.	TRBJ1-2	.	TGTGCCAGCACTAGGACAGCTACTACAGCCTATGGCTACACCTTC	CASTRTATTAYGYTF
TRBV7-3	TRBD2	TRBJ2-2	.	TGTGCCAGCAGCTTAACGCTAATAGCGGGAGGGAACACCGGGGAGCTGTTTTTT	CASSLTLIAGGNTGELFF